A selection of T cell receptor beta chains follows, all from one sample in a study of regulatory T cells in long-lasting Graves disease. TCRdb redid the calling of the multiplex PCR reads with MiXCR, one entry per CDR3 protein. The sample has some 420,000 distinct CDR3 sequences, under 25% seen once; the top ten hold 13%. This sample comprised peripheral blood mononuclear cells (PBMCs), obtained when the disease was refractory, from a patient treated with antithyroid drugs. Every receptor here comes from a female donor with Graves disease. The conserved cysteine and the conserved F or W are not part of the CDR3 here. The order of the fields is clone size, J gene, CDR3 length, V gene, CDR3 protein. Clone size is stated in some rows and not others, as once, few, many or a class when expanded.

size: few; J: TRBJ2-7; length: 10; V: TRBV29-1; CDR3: SVGVDSYEQY
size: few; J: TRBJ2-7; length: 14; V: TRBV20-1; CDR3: SARVSGLAGVREQY
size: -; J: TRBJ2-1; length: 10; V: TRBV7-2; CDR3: ASSSRWDEQF
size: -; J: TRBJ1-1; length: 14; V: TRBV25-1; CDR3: ASSELDSYMNTEAF
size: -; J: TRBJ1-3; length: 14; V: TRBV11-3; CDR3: ASSRNRHRAGNTIY
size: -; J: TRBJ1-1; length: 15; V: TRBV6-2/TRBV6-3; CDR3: ASSSSTGDPPNTEAF
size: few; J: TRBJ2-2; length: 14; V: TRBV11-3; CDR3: ASSPTGTPLTGELF
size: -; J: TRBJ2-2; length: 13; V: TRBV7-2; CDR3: ASSNGYVGSGELF
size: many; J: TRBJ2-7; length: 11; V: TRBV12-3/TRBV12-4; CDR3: ASSWPNFDEQY
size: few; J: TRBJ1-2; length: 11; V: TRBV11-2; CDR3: ASSIRQGGGYT
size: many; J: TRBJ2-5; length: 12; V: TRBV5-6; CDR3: ASSLTSGEETQY
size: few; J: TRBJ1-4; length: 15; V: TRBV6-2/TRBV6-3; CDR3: ASSDPRQGAINEKLF
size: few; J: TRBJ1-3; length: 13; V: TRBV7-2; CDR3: ASSFGIHSGNTIY
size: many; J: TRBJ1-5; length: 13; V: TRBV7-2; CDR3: ASSLANTGFQPQH
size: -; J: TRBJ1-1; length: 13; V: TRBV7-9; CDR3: ASSSQGIGNTEAF
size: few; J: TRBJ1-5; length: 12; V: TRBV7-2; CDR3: ASSIDRGGQPQH